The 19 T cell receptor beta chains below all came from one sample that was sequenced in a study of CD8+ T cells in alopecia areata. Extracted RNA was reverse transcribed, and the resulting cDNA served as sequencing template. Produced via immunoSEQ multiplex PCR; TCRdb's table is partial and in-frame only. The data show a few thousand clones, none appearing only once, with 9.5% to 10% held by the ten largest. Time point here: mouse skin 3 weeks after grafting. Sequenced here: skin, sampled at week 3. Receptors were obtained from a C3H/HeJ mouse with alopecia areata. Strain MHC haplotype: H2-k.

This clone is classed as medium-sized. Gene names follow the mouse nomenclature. CDR3 bases read: TGTGCCAGCAGTATAGGGCCGGGGGGGCGCGGTGCT. Its translation is CASSIGPGGRGA. The complete CDR3 reads CASSIGPGGRGAEQFF. The rearrangement joins TRBV19 to TRBJ2-1, with 8 bases identical to TRBD2. The observed sequence ends 4 residues before the CDR3 terminus, with the missing tail filled in from the germline J gene. CDR1 is FNHDT, CDR2 SITEND, per germline (reference sequence). The ends lost 0 bases at V and 6 bases at J; junction bases unmatched: 8. The CDR3 extends over 16 amino acids.

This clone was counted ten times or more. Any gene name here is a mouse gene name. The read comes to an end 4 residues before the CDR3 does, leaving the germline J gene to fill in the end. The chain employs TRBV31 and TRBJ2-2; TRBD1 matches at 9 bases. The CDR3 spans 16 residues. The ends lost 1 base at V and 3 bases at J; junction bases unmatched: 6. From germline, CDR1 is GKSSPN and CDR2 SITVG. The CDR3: CAWSHRDRADTGQLYF. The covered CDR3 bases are TGTGCCTGGAGTCATCGGGACAGGGCGGACACCGGG.

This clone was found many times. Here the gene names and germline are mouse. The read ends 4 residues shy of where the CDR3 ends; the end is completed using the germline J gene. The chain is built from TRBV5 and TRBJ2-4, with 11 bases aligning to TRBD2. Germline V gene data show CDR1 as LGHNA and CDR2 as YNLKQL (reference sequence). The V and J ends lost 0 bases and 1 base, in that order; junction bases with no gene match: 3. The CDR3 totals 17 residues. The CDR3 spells CASSQDHWGGGQNTLYF. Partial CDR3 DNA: TGTGCCAGCAGCCAAGATCACTGGGGGGGCGGTCAAAAC.

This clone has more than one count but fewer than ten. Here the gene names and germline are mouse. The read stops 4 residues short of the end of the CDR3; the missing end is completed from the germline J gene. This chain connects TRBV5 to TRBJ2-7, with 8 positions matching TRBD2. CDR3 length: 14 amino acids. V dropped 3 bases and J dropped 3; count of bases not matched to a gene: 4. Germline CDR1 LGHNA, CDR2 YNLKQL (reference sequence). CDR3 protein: CASSQHGTGYEQYF. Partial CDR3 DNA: TGTGCCAGCAGCCAGCACGGGACTGGCTAT.

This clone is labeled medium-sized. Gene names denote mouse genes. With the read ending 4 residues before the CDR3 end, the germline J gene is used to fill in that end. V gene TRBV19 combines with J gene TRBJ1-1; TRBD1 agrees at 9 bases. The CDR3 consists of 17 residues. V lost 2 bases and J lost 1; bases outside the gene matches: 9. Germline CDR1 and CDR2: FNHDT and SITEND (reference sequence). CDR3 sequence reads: CASSIIHGQGRNTEVFF. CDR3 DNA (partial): TGTGCCAGCAGTATTATTCACGGACAGGGGAGGAACACA. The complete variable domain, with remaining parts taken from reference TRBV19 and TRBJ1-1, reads GGIITQTPKFLIGQEGQKLTLKCQQNFNHDTMYWYRQDSGKGLRLIYYSITENDLQKGDLSEGYDASREKKSSFSLTVTSAQKNEMAVFLCASSIIHGQGRNTEVFFGKGTRLTVV.

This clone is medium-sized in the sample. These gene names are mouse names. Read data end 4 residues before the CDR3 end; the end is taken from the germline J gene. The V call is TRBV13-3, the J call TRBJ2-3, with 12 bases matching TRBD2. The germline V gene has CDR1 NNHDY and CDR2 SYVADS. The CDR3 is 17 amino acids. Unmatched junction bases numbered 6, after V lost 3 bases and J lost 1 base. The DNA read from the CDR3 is TGTGCCAGCAGTGCGGGACTGGGGGGAGGTGGTGCAGAA. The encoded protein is CASSAGLGGGGAE. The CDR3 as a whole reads CASSAGLGGGGAETLYF.

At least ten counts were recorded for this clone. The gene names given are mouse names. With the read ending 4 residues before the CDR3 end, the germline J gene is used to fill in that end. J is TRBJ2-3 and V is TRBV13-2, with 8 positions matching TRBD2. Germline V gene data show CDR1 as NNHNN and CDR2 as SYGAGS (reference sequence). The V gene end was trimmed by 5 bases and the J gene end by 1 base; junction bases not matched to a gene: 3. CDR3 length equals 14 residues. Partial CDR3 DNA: TGTGCCAGCGGGCCGGGACTGGGTGCAGAA. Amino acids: CASGPGLGAE. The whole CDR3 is CASGPGLGAETLYF.

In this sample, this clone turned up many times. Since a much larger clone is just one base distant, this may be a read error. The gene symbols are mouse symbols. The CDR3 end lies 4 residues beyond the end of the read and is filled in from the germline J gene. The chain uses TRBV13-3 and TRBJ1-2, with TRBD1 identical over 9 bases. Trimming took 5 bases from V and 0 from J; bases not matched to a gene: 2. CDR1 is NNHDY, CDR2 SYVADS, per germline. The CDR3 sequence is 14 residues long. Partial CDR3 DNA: TGTGCCAGCAGCGGGGACAGGGCAAACTCC. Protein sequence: CASSGDRANS. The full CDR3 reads CASSGDRANSDYTF.

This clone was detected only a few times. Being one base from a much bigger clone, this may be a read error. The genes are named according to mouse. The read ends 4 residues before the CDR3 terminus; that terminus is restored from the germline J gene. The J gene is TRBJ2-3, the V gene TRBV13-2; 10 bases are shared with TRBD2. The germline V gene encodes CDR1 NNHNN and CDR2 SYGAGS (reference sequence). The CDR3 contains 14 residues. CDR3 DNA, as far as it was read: TGTGTCAGCGTCGCCTGGGGGGGCTCAGAA. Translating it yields CVSVAWGGSE. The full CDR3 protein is CVSVAWGGSETLYF.

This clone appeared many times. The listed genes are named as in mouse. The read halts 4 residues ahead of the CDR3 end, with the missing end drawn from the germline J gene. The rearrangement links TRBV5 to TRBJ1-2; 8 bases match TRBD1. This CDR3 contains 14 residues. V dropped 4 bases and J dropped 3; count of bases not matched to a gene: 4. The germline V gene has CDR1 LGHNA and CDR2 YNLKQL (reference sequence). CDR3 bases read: TGTGCCAGCAGCCCACCGGGACAGGACTCC. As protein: CASSPPGQDS. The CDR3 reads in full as CASSPPGQDSDYTF.

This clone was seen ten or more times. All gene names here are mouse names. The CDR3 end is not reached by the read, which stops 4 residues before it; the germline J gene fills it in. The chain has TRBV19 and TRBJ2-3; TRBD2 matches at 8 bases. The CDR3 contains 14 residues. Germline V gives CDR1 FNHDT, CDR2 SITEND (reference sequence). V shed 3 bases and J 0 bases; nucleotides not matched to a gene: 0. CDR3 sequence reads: CASSRLGSAETLYF. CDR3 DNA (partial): TGTGCCAGCAGTAGACTGGGGAGTGCAGAA.

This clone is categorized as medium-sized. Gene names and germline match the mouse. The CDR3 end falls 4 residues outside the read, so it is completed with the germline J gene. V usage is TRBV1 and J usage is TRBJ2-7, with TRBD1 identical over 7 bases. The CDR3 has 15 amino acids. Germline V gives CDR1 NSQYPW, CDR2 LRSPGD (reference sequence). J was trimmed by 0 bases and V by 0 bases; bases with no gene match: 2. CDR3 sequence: CTCSADDRDSYEQYF. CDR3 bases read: TGCACCTGCAGTGCAGATGACAGGGACTCCTAT.

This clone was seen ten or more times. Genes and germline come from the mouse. The DNA read from the CDR3 is TGTGCCAGCAGCCAAGATTCAGGGGTC. Amino acids: CASSQDSGV. The full CDR3 protein is CASSQDSGVDYTF. V gene TRBV5 combines with J gene TRBJ1-2; D possibly corresponds to TRBD1 (6 bases). Read coverage stops 4 residues before the CDR3 terminus; the germline J gene supplies the remainder. The CDR3 runs 13 residues. In germline, CDR1 is LGHNA, CDR2 YNLKQL (reference sequence).

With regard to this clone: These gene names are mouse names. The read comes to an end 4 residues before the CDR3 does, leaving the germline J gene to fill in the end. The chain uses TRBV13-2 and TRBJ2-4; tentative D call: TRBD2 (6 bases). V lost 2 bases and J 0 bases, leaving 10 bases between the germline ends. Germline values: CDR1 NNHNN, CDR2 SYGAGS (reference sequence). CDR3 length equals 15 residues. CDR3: CASGETGRSQNTLYF. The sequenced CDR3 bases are TGTGCCAGCGGTGAAACTGGGCGAAGTCAAAAC.

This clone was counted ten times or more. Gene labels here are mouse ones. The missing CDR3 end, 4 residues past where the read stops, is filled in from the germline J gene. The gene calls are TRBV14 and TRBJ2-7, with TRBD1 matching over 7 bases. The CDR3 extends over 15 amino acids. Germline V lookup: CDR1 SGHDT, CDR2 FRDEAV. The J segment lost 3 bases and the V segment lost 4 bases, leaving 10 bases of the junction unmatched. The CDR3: CASSTPPGQHYEQYF. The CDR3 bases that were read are TGTGCCAGCAGTACACCTCCGGGACAGCACTAT.

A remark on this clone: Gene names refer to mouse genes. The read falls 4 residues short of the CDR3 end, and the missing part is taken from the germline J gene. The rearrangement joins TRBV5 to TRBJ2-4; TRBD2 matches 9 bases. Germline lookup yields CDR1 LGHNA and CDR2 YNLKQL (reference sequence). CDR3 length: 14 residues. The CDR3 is CASSHHWGENTLYF. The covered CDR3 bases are TGTGCCAGCAGCCATCACTGGGGGGAAAAC.

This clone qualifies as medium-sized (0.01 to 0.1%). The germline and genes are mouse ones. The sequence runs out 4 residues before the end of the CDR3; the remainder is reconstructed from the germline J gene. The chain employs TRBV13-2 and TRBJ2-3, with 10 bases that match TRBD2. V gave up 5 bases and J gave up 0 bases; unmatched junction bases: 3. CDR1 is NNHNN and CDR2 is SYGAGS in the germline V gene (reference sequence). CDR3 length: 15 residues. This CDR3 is CASGDWGSSAETLYF. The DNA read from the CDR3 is TGTGCCAGCGGGGACTGGGGGTCTAGTGCAGAA.

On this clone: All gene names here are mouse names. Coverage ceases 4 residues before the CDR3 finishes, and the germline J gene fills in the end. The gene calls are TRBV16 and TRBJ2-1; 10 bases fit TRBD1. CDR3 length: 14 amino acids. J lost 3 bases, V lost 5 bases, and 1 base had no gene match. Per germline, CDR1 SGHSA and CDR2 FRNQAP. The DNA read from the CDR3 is TGTGCAAGCAGCCGGACAGGGGGCTATGCT. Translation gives CASSRTGGYA. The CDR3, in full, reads CASSRTGGYAEQFF.

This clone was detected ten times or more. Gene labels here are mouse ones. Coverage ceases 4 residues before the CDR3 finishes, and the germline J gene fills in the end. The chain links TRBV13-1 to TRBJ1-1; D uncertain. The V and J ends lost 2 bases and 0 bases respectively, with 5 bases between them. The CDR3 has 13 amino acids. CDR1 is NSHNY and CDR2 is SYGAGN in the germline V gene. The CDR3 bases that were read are TGTGCCAGCAGTGAGACATCAAACACA. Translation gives CASSETSNT. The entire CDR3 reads CASSETSNTEVFF.